This T cell receptor beta chain was observed in a study of cytomegalovirus exposure and HLA in healthy donors. Study-level results: The study found most TCR sequences rare, yet found some public TCRs in many donors. A later analysis linked a missense variant in DCLRE1C to the trimming of TCR beta V and J genes. Across donors, presence/absence analyses took sequencing depth to be roughly uniform.

The PCR used 60 Vbeta and 13 Jbeta primers. Assay: immunoSEQ multiplex PCR; the TCRdb copy retains only in-frame clones and omits some. The table shows approximately 110,000 clones, with roughly four fifths occurring only once. In regard to this clone: What it binds is unknown.

This TCR derives from a woman aged 50 to 60 in good health and CMV-seropositive. Sequenced material: PBMCs.

CDR3 nucleotides: TGTGCCAGCAGCTTAGTTGAGAGCTCCTACGAGCAGTACTTC. It translates to CASSLVESSYEQYF. The chain uses TRBV7-9 and TRBJ2-7; no clear D gene. Trimming pared 1 base from V and 0 bases from J, leaving 7 bases between. The CDR3 has 14 residues. Germline V gives CDR1 SEHNR, CDR2 FQNEAQ (reference sequence).